This is a list of T cell receptor beta chains from one sample in a study of OX40 agonist ivuxolimab in advanced cancers. The repertoire was sequenced with immunoSEQ multiplex PCR; TCRdb's copy has only in-frame clones and lacks some. The sample has approximately 21,000 clones, just under 75% seen once; the top ten hold about 30%. The sequenced sample was CD4+ or CD8+ T cells sorted from blood, obtained in a trial of the OX40 agonist ivuxolimab. These receptor sequences come from an adult with an advanced solid tumor such as melanoma, head and neck, liver or kidney cancer. CDR3s include the opening cysteine and the closing phenylalanine or tryptophan. D genes are given only for firm matches. Size is stated for part of the rows, as once, few or many counts, or as a class when the clone is expanded.

.	TRBJ2-4	TRBV13	.	13	TGTGCCAGCAGCCGGGGCATGGAAAACATTCAGTACTTC	CASSRGMENIQYF
.	TRBJ2-1	TRBV4-3	.	15	TGCGCCAGCAGCCAAGTGGCTAGCTCCTACAATGAGCAGTTCTTC	CASSQVASSYNEQFF
TRBD1	TRBJ1-2	TRBV28	.	16	TGTGCCAGCAGTTTATTGGAGGGGGCCCCTAACTATGGCTACACCTTC	CASSLLEGAPNYGYTF
TRBD1	TRBJ2-7	TRBV6-5	.	14	TGTGCCAGCAAACGGACAGGGGACCCCTACGAGCAGTACTTC	CASKRTGDPYEQYF
.	TRBJ1-1	TRBV2	few	11	TGTGCCAGCAGTGAGGGCACTGAAGCTTTCTTT	CASSEGTEAFF
.	TRBJ1-5	TRBV27	once	18	TGTGCCACGAGTAAGGCCATCGGGGCAGAAAATAGCAATCAGCCCCAGCATTTT	CATSKAIGAENSNQPQHF
.	TRBJ2-1	TRBV7-9	.	15	TGTGCCAGCATCCCCCAATCCCCGATATACAATGAGCAGTTCTTC	CASIPQSPIYNEQFF
TRBD1	TRBJ2-7	TRBV4-3	.	16	TGCGCCAGCAGCCAAGACCCCCAGGGGGCGACCTACGAGCAGTACTTC	CASSQDPQGATYEQYF
TRBD2	TRBJ2-5	TRBV5-6	.	17	TGTGCCAGCAGCTTGGGTCCTAGCGGGAGTGGGGGGGAGACCCAGTACTTC	CASSLGPSGSGGETQYF
.	TRBJ2-7	TRBV2	once	12	TGTGCCAGCACCTCTATAGAGTCCGAGCAGTACTTC	CASTSIESEQYF
.	TRBJ1-1	TRBV9	.	15	TGTGCCAGCAGCCCGGCGGGACTAACGAACACTGAAGCTTTCTTT	CASSPAGLTNTEAFF
.	TRBJ1-4	TRBV7-6	once	14	TGTGCCAGCAGCCCCGGACACGGGGAAGAAAAACTGTTTTTT	CASSPGHGEEKLFF
.	TRBJ2-7	TRBV15	.	15	TGTGCCACCAGCAGAGATTTAGGGGGGCAATACGAGCAGTACTTC	CATSRDLGGQYEQYF
.	TRBJ2-1	TRBV11-2	once	18	TGTGCCAGCAGCTTAGATCTGAGGGAAGGGGTATCCCCCAATGAGCAGTTCTTC	CASSLDLREGVSPNEQFF
.	TRBJ1-5	TRBV7-2	.	15	TGTGCCAGCAGCTTAGCGCACTTTGGCAATCAGCCCCAGCATTTT	CASSLAHFGNQPQHF
.	TRBJ2-2	TRBV5-6	once	15	TGTGCCAGCAGCTTCGGGGGCCAGAACACCGGGGAGCTGTTTTTT	CASSFGGQNTGELFF
.	TRBJ2-1	TRBV19	.	15	TGTGCCAGTAGTATCGAGGAAAGCTCCTACAATGAGCAGTTCTTC	CASSIEESSYNEQFF
TRBD1	TRBJ1-1	TRBV7-6	.	15	TGTGCCAGCAGCCCCGGGACAGGGGGGTACACTGAAGCTTTCTTT	CASSPGTGGYTEAFF
TRBD2	TRBJ2-5	TRBV15	.	17	TGTGCCACCAGCAGAGATCGGCTAGCGGGGGAGGGGGAGACCCAGTACTTC	CATSRDRLAGEGETQYF
.	TRBJ1-5	TRBV10-2	.	15	TGCGCCAGCAGTGTCGCAGCGAATAGCAATCAGCCCCAGCATTTT	CASSVAANSNQPQHF
TRBD2	TRBJ2-7	TRBV9	.	16	TGTGCCAGCAGCGTAGAACCGGGACTAGCGGGCTACGAGCAGTACTTC	CASSVEPGLAGYEQYF
.	TRBJ1-1	TRBV6-5	.	12	TGTGCCAGCAGTAGCGGGGTCACTGAAGCTTTCTTT	CASSSGVTEAFF
TRBD2	TRBJ2-1	TRBV27	.	15	TGTGCCAGCAGCATACTAGCGGGAGGGTATAATGAGCAGTTCTTC	CASSILAGGYNEQFF
.	TRBJ2-2	TRBV2	.	14	TGTGCCAGCAGTGAAGAGGCTGGTTCCGGGGAGCTGTTTTTT	CASSEEAGSGELFF
TRBD1	TRBJ2-5	TRBV5-6	.	13	TGTGCCAGCCGAACAGGGGGCTCGGAGACCCAGTACTTC	CASRTGGSETQYF
.	TRBJ2-2	TRBV2	.	12	TGTGCCAGCACGGGGTGGACCGGGGAGCTGTTTTTT	CASTGWTGELFF
.	TRBJ1-1	TRBV4-1	medium-sized	14	TGCGCCAGCAGCCTGGAGAGCATGAACACTGAAGCTTTCTTT	CASSLESMNTEAFF
TRBD1	TRBJ2-1	TRBV25-1	.	14	TGTGCCACCCGGACAGGGGAGGGTTACAATGAGCAGTTCTTC	CATRTGEGYNEQFF
.	TRBJ2-7	TRBV4-1	.	12	TGCGCCAGCGGCGGTGGGGGCGGCGAGCAGTACTTC	CASGGGGGEQYF